This T cell receptor beta chain was identified in a study of cytomegalovirus exposure and HLA in healthy donors. The study ran its PCR with 60 Vbeta and 13 Jbeta primers. TCRdb keeps only in-frame clones here, not all; method: immunoSEQ multiplex PCR. The sample lists approximately 150,000 clones; roughly 63% were seen once. There are many counts of this clone. This CDR3 has 14 amino acids. Germline V gives CDR1 MNHEY, CDR2 SVGAGI. V was clipped by 4 bases and J by 7 bases; unmatched bases: 7. This clonotype was obtained from a woman aged 55-75 years in good health and CMV-seropositive. Sequenced input: PBMCs. V usage is TRBV6-5 and J usage is TRBJ2-7, with TRBD2 matching over 10 bases. The chain's CDR3 is CASSSLAGAKEQYF. As DNA, the CDR3 is TGTGCCAGCAGTTCTCTAGCGGGAGCTAAAGAGCAGTACTTC.